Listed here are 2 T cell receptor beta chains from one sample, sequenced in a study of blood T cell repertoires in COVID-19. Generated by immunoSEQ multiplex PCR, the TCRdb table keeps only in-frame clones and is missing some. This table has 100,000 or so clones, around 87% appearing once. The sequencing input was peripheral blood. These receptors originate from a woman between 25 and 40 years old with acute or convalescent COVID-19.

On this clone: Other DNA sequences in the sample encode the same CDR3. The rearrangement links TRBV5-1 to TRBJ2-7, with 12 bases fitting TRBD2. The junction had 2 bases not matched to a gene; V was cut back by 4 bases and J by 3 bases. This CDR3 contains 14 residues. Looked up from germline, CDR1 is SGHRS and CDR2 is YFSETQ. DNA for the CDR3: TGCGCCAGCAGCCCGACTAGCGGGGGCTACGAGCAGTACTTC. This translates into CASSPTSGGYEQYF.

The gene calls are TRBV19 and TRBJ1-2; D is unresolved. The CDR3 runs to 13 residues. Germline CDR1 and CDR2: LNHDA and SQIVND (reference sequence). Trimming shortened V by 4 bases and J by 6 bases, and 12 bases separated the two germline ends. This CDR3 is CASSTREGHGYTF. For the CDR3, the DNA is TGTGCCAGTAGTACCCGGGAGGGCCATGGCTACACCTTC.